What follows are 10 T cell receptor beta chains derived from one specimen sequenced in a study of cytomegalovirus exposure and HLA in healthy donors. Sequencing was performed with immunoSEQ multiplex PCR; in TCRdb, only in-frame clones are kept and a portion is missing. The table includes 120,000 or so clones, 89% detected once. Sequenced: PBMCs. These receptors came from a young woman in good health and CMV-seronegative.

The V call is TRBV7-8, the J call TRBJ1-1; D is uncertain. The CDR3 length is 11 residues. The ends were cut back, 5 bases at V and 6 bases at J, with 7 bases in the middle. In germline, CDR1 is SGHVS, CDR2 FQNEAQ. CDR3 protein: CASSPEPEAFF. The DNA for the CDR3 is TGTGCCAGCAGCCCGGAGCCTGAAGCTTTCTTT.

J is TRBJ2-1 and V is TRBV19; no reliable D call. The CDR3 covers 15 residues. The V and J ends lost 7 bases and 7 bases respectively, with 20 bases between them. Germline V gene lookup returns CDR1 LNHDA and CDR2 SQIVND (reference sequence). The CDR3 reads CASKEGGKFTNEQFF. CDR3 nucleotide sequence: TGTGCCAGTAAGGAAGGCGGAAAGTTTACGAATGAGCAGTTCTTC.

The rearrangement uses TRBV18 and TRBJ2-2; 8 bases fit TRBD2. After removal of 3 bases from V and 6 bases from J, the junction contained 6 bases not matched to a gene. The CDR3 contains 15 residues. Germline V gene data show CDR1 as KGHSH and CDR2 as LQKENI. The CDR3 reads CASSPEAGVAGELFF. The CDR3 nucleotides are TGTGCCAGCTCACCGGAAGCGGGAGTGGCCGGGGAGCTGTTTTTT.

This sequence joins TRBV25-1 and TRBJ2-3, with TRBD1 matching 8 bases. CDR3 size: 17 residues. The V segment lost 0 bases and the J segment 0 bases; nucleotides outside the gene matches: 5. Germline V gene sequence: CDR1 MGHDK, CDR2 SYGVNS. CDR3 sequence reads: CASSEYPGQASTDTQYF. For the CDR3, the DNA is TGTGCCAGCAGTGAATATCCGGGACAGGCTAGCACAGATACGCAGTATTTT. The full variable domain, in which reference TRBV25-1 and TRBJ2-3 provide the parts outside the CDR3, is EADIYQTPRYLVIGTGKKITLECSQTMGHDKMYWYQQDPGMELHLIHYSYGVNSTEKGDLSSESTVSRIRTEHFPLTLESARPSHTSQYLCASSEYPGQASTDTQYFGPGTRLTVL.

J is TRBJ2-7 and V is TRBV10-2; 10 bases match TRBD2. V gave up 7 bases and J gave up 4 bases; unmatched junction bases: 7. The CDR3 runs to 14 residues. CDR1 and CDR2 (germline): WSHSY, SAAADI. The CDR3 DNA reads TGCGCCAGCACCTGGACTAGCGGTCCATACGAGCAGTACTTC. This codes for CASTWTSGPYEQYF.

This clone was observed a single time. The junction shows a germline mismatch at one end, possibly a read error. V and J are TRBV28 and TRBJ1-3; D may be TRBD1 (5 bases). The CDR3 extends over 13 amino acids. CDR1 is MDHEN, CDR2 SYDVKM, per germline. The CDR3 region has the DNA TGTGCCAGCAGTCCCTCGGCGGTCCATCGGGGGAATTTT. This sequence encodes CASSPSAVHRGNF.

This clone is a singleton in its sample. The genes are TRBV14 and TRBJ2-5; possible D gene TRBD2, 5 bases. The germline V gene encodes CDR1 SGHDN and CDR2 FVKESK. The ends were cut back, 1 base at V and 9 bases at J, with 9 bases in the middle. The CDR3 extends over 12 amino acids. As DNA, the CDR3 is TGTGCCAGCAGCCAAGTCTCGGAGGCCCAGTACTTC. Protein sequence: CASSQVSEAQYF.

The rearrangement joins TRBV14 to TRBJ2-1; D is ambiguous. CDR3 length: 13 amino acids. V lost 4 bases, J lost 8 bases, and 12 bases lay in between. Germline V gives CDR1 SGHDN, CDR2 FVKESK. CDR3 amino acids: CASSLLGLDEQFF. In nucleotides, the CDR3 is TGTGCCAGCAGCCTCCTAGGTCTCGATGAGCAGTTCTTC.

The CDR3 loop reads CASSIVGRVNTEAFF. The CDR3, as DNA: TGTGCCAGTAGTATAGTTGGCCGGGTGAACACTGAAGCTTTCTTT. The rearrangement joins TRBV19 to TRBJ1-1, with D unclear. V was cut by 1 base and J by 0 bases, with 9 bases left in between. This CDR3 has 15 residues. Germline V lookup: CDR1 LNHDA, CDR2 SQIVND (reference sequence).

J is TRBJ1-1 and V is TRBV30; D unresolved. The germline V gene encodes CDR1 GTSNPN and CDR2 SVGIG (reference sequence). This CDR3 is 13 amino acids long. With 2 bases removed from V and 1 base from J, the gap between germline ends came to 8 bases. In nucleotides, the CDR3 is TGTGCCTGGAGTCCTACTGAGAACACTGAAGCTTTCTTT. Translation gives CAWSPTENTEAFF.